This T cell receptor (beta chain) was sequenced in a study of spatial heterogeneity in lung cancer. Looking at the study overall: Detection consistently captured more beta-chain sequences than alpha-chain sequences. Within tumor regions, the number of TCR transcripts tracked closely with a T cell module score obtained from matched bulk RNA-seq.

Time point noted: sample taken at primary tumor resection. Study results and caveats: The study found that expanded intratumoral alpha and beta TCR counts tracked tumor mutation counts.

In the case of this clonotype: No antigen is known for it.

Individually, TCR cDNA molecules were each labelled with a unique molecular identifier. MiXCR, run by TCRdb on the 5' RACE reads, gives a single entry per CDR3 protein. Counted here are some 96,000 distinct CDR3 sequences, roughly 4.5% occurring once; the ten biggest clones make up about 20%. V was cut by 3 bases and J by 0 bases, with 6 bases left in between. Germline V gives CDR1 MNHEY, CDR2 SMNVEV (reference sequence). The CDR3 is 13 amino acids. The material was lung tumor tissue, obtained at surgery. This sequence was found in a male donor with early-stage non-small cell lung cancer. The chain couples TRBV27 to TRBJ2-7; D gene uncertain. The CDR3 DNA is TGTGCCAGCAGTTTTTTCCCCTCCTACGAGCAGTACTTC. Translation: CASSFFPSYEQYF.